This record looks at one TCR beta chain sequence and its context. This CDR3 comprises 13 residues. V was pared by 3 bases and J by 8 bases, with 5 bases of the junction left unmatched. Germline V gene sequence: CDR1 KGHDR, CDR2 SFDVKD. Produced via immunoSEQ multiplex PCR; TCRdb's table is partial and in-frame only. Among over 300,000 clones listed, 65% to 90% were seen once. These data originate in a study of blood T cell repertoires in COVID-19. This sequence joins TRBV24-1 and TRBJ1-2; 7 bases fit TRBD1. The sample consisted of peripheral blood. This receptor was identified in a human donor in a cohort sampled during active COVID-19. DNA for the CDR3: TGTGCCACCAGTGATCTACAGGGGTGGGGCTACACCTTC. This encodes CATSDLQGWGYTF.